The TCR beta chain described here comes from a study of blood T cell repertoires in COVID-19. Study summary: The samples span acute and convalescent COVID-19 from the United States, Italy and Spain. Sources were T cells, B-cell-depleted T cells, or PBMCs; the material itself was cDNA or gDNA.

The CDR3 has 14 amino acids. Germline CDR1 and CDR2: LNHDA and SQIVND (reference sequence). V lost 6 bases to trimming and J lost 0 bases, with 12 bases between them. Per the study methods: Estimated nucleated cell counts came from reference gene primer amplification. The method was immunoSEQ multiplex PCR; TCRdb's version includes in-frame clones alone and lacks a portion of them. The V and J calls and clone size come from that table; D and trimming were worked out from the DNA. The sample consists of 200,000 to 300,000 clones, approximately 86% of them appearing once. This clone was seen a few times.

This chain links TRBV19 with TRBJ2-7; maybe TRBD1 (6 bases). Sequencing was carried out using peripheral blood. The TCR originated in a young man with active or convalescent COVID-19. The CDR3 loop reads CASRSTGSSYEQYF. The CDR3, as DNA: TGTGCCAGTAGATCGACAGGAAGCTCCTACGAGCAGTACTTC.